These T cell receptor beta chains were read from a single sample in a study of CD8 T cells in Susac syndrome. TCRdb fed the immunoSEQ multiplex PCR reads into MiXCR, producing one record per CDR3 protein. The sample has more than 110,000 distinct CDR3 sequences, around 95% seen once. Source material: CD4+ T cells from PBMCs. These receptor sequences come from a human donor with Susac syndrome. Both conserved end residues are part of each CDR3. The order of the fields is V gene, J gene, clone size, D gene, CDR3 protein, CDR3 DNA. The D gene is left open where the match is weak. The size field is filled for only some rows; it gives once, few, many or a size class.

TRBV4-2,TRBJ1-5,-,-,CASSQVGSSGQPQHF,TGTGCCAGCAGCCAAGTCGGTAGTTCGGGGCAGCCCCAGCATTTT
TRBV5-1,TRBJ1-3,once,TRBD1,CASSKTGTGNTIYF,TGCGCCAGCAGCAAGACAGGGACCGGAAACACCATATATTTT
TRBV5-1,TRBJ2-3,once,-,CASSFPSTDTQYF,TGCGCCAGCAGCTTTCCTAGCACAGATACGCAGTATTTT
TRBV2,TRBJ1-2,-,-,CASRGLAGGGYGYTF,TGTGCCAGCAGAGGCCTTGCGGGCGGAGGCTATGGCTACACCTTC
TRBV5-6,TRBJ2-6,-,-,CASSLVGGSGANVLTF,TGTGCCAGCAGCTTGGTTGGGGGTTCCGGGGCCAACGTCCTGACTTTC
TRBV5-1,TRBJ1-2,-,-,CASSSDVGGAGYGYTF,TGCGCCAGCAGCTCGGACGTCGGGGGCGCAGGGTATGGCTACACCTTC
TRBV3-1,TRBJ2-3,-,-,CASSPDGDGEDTQYF,TGTGCCAGCAGCCCCGACGGGGACGGGGAGGATACGCAGTATTTT
TRBV20-1,TRBJ2-7,-,-,CSALHRWYEQYF,TGCAGTGCTTTACACCGTTGGTACGAGCAGTACTTC
TRBV9,TRBJ2-5,-,-,CASSVGDRGLETQYF,TGTGCCAGCAGCGTAGGGGACCGGGGGTTGGAGACCCAGTACTTC
TRBV29-1,TRBJ2-7,-,TRBD2,CSVALLAGPYEQYF,TGCAGCGTCGCTTTACTAGCGGGTCCATACGAGCAGTACTTC
TRBV24-1,TRBJ2-3,-,TRBD1,CATSDTGTATDTQYF,TGTGCCACCAGTGACACCGGGACAGCCACAGATACGCAGTATTTT
TRBV25-1,TRBJ1-6,-,TRBD1,CASSHRGQSSPLHF,TGTGCCAGCAGCCACAGGGGACAGTCTTCACCCCTCCACTTT
TRBV3-1,TRBJ2-3,-,-,CASSQVRHTQYF,TGTGCCAGCAGCCAAGTTCGTCATACGCAGTATTTT
TRBV15,TRBJ2-5,-,-,CATSRERETQYF,TGTGCCACCAGCAGAGAAAGAGAGACCCAGTACTTC
TRBV5-4,TRBJ2-3,-,TRBD2,CASSLERGHTDTQYF,TGTGCCAGCAGCTTGGAGCGGGGGCACACAGATACGCAGTATTTT
TRBV30,TRBJ2-1,once,-,CAWDVGSGYEQFF,TGTGCCTGGGACGTTGGGTCGGGATATGAGCAGTTCTTC
TRBV7-6,TRBJ2-1,once,TRBD1,CASRPRFRQGGCNEQFF,TGTGCCAGCAGACCAAGATTTCGACAGGGCGGTTGCAATGAGCAGTTCTTC
TRBV25-1,TRBJ2-7,once,-,CASSDPRGLEREQYF,TGTGCCAGCAGTGACCCCAGGGGTTTGGAGCGCGAGCAGTACTTC
TRBV30,TRBJ1-2,once,-,CAWSVPPLRGYTF,TGTGCCTGGAGTGTACCCCCTTTGCGGGGCTACACCTTC
TRBV2,TRBJ2-6,-,-,CASARGIGSGANVLTF,TGTGCCAGTGCTCGGGGGATAGGCTCTGGGGCCAACGTCCTGACTTTC
TRBV19,TRBJ2-2,-,-,CATTWSGATNTGELFF,TGTGCCACCACGTGGAGCGGCGCGACGAACACCGGGGAGCTGTTTTTT
TRBV28,TRBJ2-5,-,TRBD1,CASSLPGGRVTQYF,TGTGCCAGCAGTTTACCAGGGGGCCGGGTGACCCAGTACTTC
TRBV11-3,TRBJ1-6,-,TRBD1,CASRGDRDCSPLHF,TGTGCCAGCAGGGGAGACAGGGACTGTTCACCCCTCCACTTT
TRBV15,TRBJ2-3,-,-,CATSSPGAGEWDTQYF,TGTGCCACCAGCAGCCCAGGGGCGGGCGAATGGGATACGCAGTATTTT
TRBV7-6,TRBJ1-1,-,-,CASSFGGRENTEAFF,TGTGCCAGCAGCTTCGGAGGTAGGGAAAACACTGAAGCTTTCTTT
TRBV5-6,TRBJ1-2,-,-,CASSAGRDNSIYGYTF,TGTGCCAGCAGCGCGGGCCGGGACAACTCCATCTATGGCTACACCTTC
TRBV5-7,TRBJ1-2,-,-,CASSLDRRPGNGYTF,TGTGCCAGCAGCCTGGACCGACGTCCGGGAAATGGCTACACCTTC
TRBV7-6,TRBJ2-7,once,-,CASSLVGVGYEQYF,TGTGCCAGCAGCTTAGTAGGGGTCGGCTACGAGCAGTACTTC
TRBV29-1,TRBJ2-3,-,-,CSVDGFNRGDTQYF,TGCAGCGTAGATGGATTTAATCGTGGAGATACGCAGTATTTT
TRBV28,TRBJ1-1,-,-,CASSITGLNTEAFF,TGTGCCAGCAGTATAACAGGGTTGAACACTGAAGCTTTCTTT
TRBV7-2,TRBJ2-5,once,-,CASSLVDSYQETQYF,TGTGCCAGCAGCTTAGTCGACAGTTACCAAGAGACCCAGTACTTC
TRBV7-9,TRBJ1-3,-,-,CATRGNGNTIYF,TGTGCCACCCGGGGTAACGGAAACACCATATATTTT
TRBV9,TRBJ1-6,-,-,CASGVGSYNSPLHF,TGTGCCAGCGGTGTGGGCTCCTATAATTCACCCCTCCACTTT
TRBV7-2,TRBJ1-2,-,TRBD1,CASSPATGINYGYTF,TGTGCCAGCAGCCCGGCGACAGGGATTAACTATGGCTACACCTTC
TRBV6-1,TRBJ2-3,-,TRBD1,CASADGTGGDTQYF,TGTGCCAGCGCCGATGGGACAGGGGGAGATACGCAGTATTTT
TRBV27,TRBJ2-7,-,TRBD2,CASSLEGRAIGEQYF,TGTGCCAGCAGTTTGGAGGGGAGGGCCATCGGCGAGCAGTACTTC
TRBV5-1,TRBJ1-1,-,TRBD1,CASSLQGSEAFF,TGCGCCAGCAGCTTACAGGGGTCTGAAGCTTTCTTT
TRBV7-8,TRBJ1-2,-,-,CASSPRVAAEGYTF,TGTGCCAGCAGCCCCCGTGTAGCGGCGGAAGGCTACACCTTC
TRBV20-1,TRBJ2-5,once,TRBD2,CSARILAGRGETQYF,TGCAGTGCTAGAATCCTAGCGGGACGGGGGGAGACCCAGTACTTC
TRBV28,TRBJ1-2,-,TRBD1,CASSSATGVFGYTF,TGTGCCAGCAGTTCAGCAACAGGGGTTTTTGGCTACACCTTC
TRBV20-1,TRBJ2-7,-,-,CSAARTLEQYF,TGCAGTGCGGCCCGGACGTTGGAGCAGTACTTC
TRBV20-1,TRBJ1-5,-,-,CSASEGIRSNQPQHF,TGCAGTGCCTCGGAAGGGATACGTAGCAATCAGCCCCAGCATTTT
TRBV30,TRBJ1-2,-,-,CAWSGQSFYGYTF,TGTGCCTGGAGTGGCCAAAGTTTCTATGGCTACACCTTC
TRBV11-2,TRBJ2-5,-,-,CASSLDAFLETQYF,TGTGCCAGCAGCTTAGACGCCTTTTTGGAGACCCAGTACTTC
TRBV9,TRBJ2-5,-,-,CASSVGQGGLWTQYF,TGTGCCAGCAGCGTTGGTCAGGGAGGCCTTTGGACCCAGTACTTC
TRBV5-6,TRBJ2-5,-,-,CASSFAPGETQYF,TGTGCCAGCAGCTTTGCACCGGGGGAGACCCAGTACTTC
TRBV28,TRBJ2-2,-,-,CASNTPLPGELFF,TGTGCCAGCAACACGCCCTTGCCCGGGGAGCTGTTTTTT
TRBV3-1,TRBJ2-7,once,-,CASSLAARARNYEQYF,TGTGCCAGCAGCCTAGCGGCGAGGGCTCGGAACTACGAGCAGTACTTC
TRBV20-1,TRBJ2-1,-,TRBD1,CTWDRGYNEQFF,TGCACTTGGGACAGGGGGTACAATGAGCAGTTCTTC
TRBV20-1,TRBJ2-2,-,-,CSASRPGADTGELFF,TGCAGTGCTTCCCGACCGGGAGCAGACACCGGGGAGCTGTTTTTT